The source of this TCR beta chain is a study of blood T cell repertoires in COVID-19. Study summary: PBMCs, B-cell-depleted T cells, or T cells provided the cDNA or gDNA that made up the material.

The authors' processing: For nucleated cells, counts were estimated from reference gene primer amplification. The assay was immunoSEQ multiplex PCR, and TCRdb's table has in-frame clones only and misses some. That table supplies the V and J calls and clone size; D and trimming were determined from the DNA. Among about 62,000 clones listed, 80% to 90% were seen once. The germline CDR1 and CDR2 sequences are SGHTA and FQGTGA. V dropped 5 bases and J dropped 0 bases, with 11 bases sitting between them. The CDR3 extends over 15 amino acids. Those enrolled in Seattle joined during active infection and were followed longitudinally afterward.

V and J are TRBV7-3 and TRBJ2-1; a possible D gene is TRBD2 (5 bases). The TCR originated in a woman between 55 and 75 years old with COVID-19, enrolled during active disease. Sequencing was done on a sample of peripheral blood. CDR3 sequence: CASSPSAGSYNEQFF. As DNA, the CDR3 is TGTGCCAGCAGCCCCTCGGCGGGCTCCTACAATGAGCAGTTCTTC.